The clone carrying this TCR beta chain has a count of ten or more. Its antigen remains unidentified. An end of the junction does not agree with germline; a read error may underlie this. This CDR3 is 12 amino acids long. Germline CDR1 SNHLY, CDR2 FYNNEI. Other autoimmune diseases, uncontrolled infections, pregnancy or lactation led to the exclusion of patients. A roughly 10 ml volume of fresh peripheral blood provided the PBMCs. The data were obtained in a study of Graves' ophthalmopathy and Graves' hyperthyroidism. Study information: Peripheral blood sampling occurred at initial diagnosis, before any treatment.

Study-level results: Ophthalmopathy versus stable hyperthyroidism: 13-signature model gave about 87% sensitivity, 65% to 82% specificity.

The authors amplified TCR beta CDR3 regions from RNA transcripts. First-round RT-PCR relied on HTBI primers, and a second-round multiplex PCR came next. TCRdb fed the multiplex PCR reads into MiXCR, producing one record per CDR3 protein. The table has about 210,000 distinct CDR3 sequences, under 30% seen once. Material for sequencing was peripheral blood. This chain connects TRBV2 to TRBJ2-7, with D tentatively TRBD1 (6 bases). The origin of this receptor is a man aged 45 to 65 with Graves' ophthalmopathy. Here the CDR3 DNA reads TGTACCAGCATAGGCAGTCTCTACGAGGGGGACTTC. It translates to CTSIGSLYEGDF.